Listed below are T cell receptor beta chains from one sample, sequenced in a study of T cells in Graves' hyperthyroidism and ophthalmopathy. TCRdb re-called the multiplex PCR reads with MiXCR, one entry per CDR3 protein. The sample records over 500,000 distinct CDR3 sequences, roughly 18% being singletons. Sequences were obtained from blood. The receptors stem from a woman between 18 and 29 years old with Graves' ophthalmopathy. The CDR3 runs from the conserved cysteine through the conserved F or W. Fields, in order: D gene, V gene, J gene, clone size, CDR3 DNA, CDR3 protein. A D gene is named only where the DNA matches it firmly. A row's size may be missing; if present it is once, few, many or a size class.

.	TRBV28	TRBJ1-4	many	TGTGCCAGCAGTCTCTTCGGAGGTGATAAAAAACTGTTTTTT	CASSLFGGDKKLFF
.	TRBV20-1	TRBJ1-2	many	TGCAGTGCTATAGCGCCGGGACGGATTAACTATGGCTACACCTTC	CSAIAPGRINYGYTF
.	TRBV7-3	TRBJ2-3	few	TGTGCCAGCAGCTTTGGGCAGTACGATACGCAGTATTTT	CASSFGQYDTQYF
.	TRBV9	TRBJ2-1	few	TGTGCCAGCACCGTATCTGGCGGAGGCTCCTACAATGAGCAGTTCTTC	CASTVSGGGSYNEQFF
TRBD1	TRBV5-6	TRBJ2-5	.	TGTGTCAGCAGCTGGTGGACAGGGCTAAAAGTGCAAGAGACCCAGTACTTC	CVSSWWTGLKVQETQYF
.	TRBV28	TRBJ2-3	few	TGTGCCAGCAGCCCGGAACGTTCCACAGATACGCAGTATTTT	CASSPERSTDTQYF
TRBD1	TRBV28	TRBJ1-1	few	TGTGCCAGCAGTTCGTCCGGGACAGGGATCGGGACTGAAGCTTTCTTT	CASSSSGTGIGTEAFF
TRBD1	TRBV7-6	TRBJ1-6	.	TGTGCCAGCAGCCCCGTTCCTGCGATCCGGGACAGGGACTCACCCCTCCACTTT	CASSPVPAIRDRDSPLHF
.	TRBV6-1	TRBJ2-2	.	TGTGCCAGCAGTGAACGGGGCGGGTACACCGGGGAGCTGTTTTTT	CASSERGGYTGELFF
.	TRBV28	TRBJ1-1	many	TGTGCCAGCAGGGAAAAGGGTTACACTGAAGCTTTCTTT	CASREKGYTEAFF
.	TRBV20-1	TRBJ1-1	many	TGCAGTGCTAATTTAGCAGGGAACACTGAAGCTTTCTTT	CSANLAGNTEAFF
TRBD1	TRBV7-3	TRBJ2-5	many	TGTGCCAGCAGCAGGGGGCACCAAGAGACCCAGTACTTC	CASSRGHQETQYF
.	TRBV14	TRBJ2-3	.	TGTGCCAGCAGCCAAAGAAGCAACACAGATACGCAGTATTTT	CASSQRSNTDTQYF
TRBD2	TRBV10-3	TRBJ2-5	.	TGTGCCACGAAGGTCCGGGGACTAGCGGGGGGGCCCCAAGAGACCCAGTACTTC	CATKVRGLAGGPQETQYF
TRBD1	TRBV4-3	TRBJ1-1	.	TGCGCCAGCAGCCGCTCACCCGGGACAGGGGGGATGAACACTGAAGCTTTCTTT	CASSRSPGTGGMNTEAFF
.	TRBV6-1	TRBJ1-1	many	TGTGCCAGCAGTCGTCAGGTAGTGAACACTGAAGCTTTCTTT	CASSRQVVNTEAFF
.	TRBV12-3/TRBV12-4	TRBJ1-5	few	TGTGCCAGCAGCCCTTGGGGGGGCAATCAGCCCCAGCATTTT	CASSPWGGNQPQHF
TRBD1	TRBV5-1	TRBJ1-1	many	TGCGCCAGCAGCTTCCGGGACAGGGGTAGTGAAGCTTTCTTT	CASSFRDRGSEAFF
TRBD1	TRBV7-3	TRBJ2-1	many	TGTGCCAGCAGCCCTGACAGGGGCGTCTACAATGAGCAGTTCTTC	CASSPDRGVYNEQFF
TRBD2	TRBV6-2/TRBV6-3	TRBJ2-3	.	TGTGCCAGCAGTTTTGGCCTAGCGGGAGTGCTCCAAACAGATACGCAGTATTTT	CASSFGLAGVLQTDTQYF
.	TRBV4-2	TRBJ2-7	few	TGTGCCAGCAGCCAAGGGGCACCGGGAGCCCTTCCCTACGAGCAGTACTTC	CASSQGAPGALPYEQYF
.	TRBV28	TRBJ2-5	many	TGTGCCAGCAGTTCCCAGGACATAATAGAGACCCAGTACTTC	CASSSQDIIETQYF
.	TRBV15	TRBJ1-4	.	TGTGCCACCAGCGCCAAGATTGCAACTAATGAAAAACTGTTTTTT	CATSAKIATNEKLFF
TRBD2	TRBV10-3	TRBJ2-5	many	TGTGCCAGTAGCGGGGGGCCAGAGACCCAGTACTTC	CASSGGPETQYF
TRBD1	TRBV6-5	TRBJ1-1	.	TGTGCCAGCAGTTATTCGACAGGGCCCACGGTCACTGAAGCTTTCTTT	CASSYSTGPTVTEAFF
TRBD2	TRBV6-1	TRBJ2-1	many	TGTGCCAGCAGTGAGGGAGCGGGAGGGCCCGGTGAGCAGTTCTTC	CASSEGAGGPGEQFF
.	TRBV6-1	TRBJ2-2	few	TGTGCCAGCAGTGATGGCGTGGTAGCGATAACGGGGGAGCTGTTTTTT	CASSDGVVAITGELFF
.	TRBV13	TRBJ1-1	.	TGTGCCAGCAGCTTAGAGGACAGTTCTAAAGCTTTCTTT	CASSLEDSSKAFF
TRBD1	TRBV28	TRBJ1-6	many	TGTGCCAGCATTAGGGGGGACAGAATCTATAATTCACCCCTCCACTTT	CASIRGDRIYNSPLHF
.	TRBV16	TRBJ2-1	few	TGTGCCAGCAGCCAATGGGAGTTTTACAATGAGCAGTTCTTC	CASSQWEFYNEQFF
.	TRBV3-1	TRBJ1-1	many	TGTGCCAGCAGCCAAAACCCGAGCACTGAAGCTTTCTTT	CASSQNPSTEAFF
.	TRBV10-2	TRBJ2-3	few	TGCGCCAGCAGTGCACAGGACCTCTTTGATTATACGCAGTATTTT	CASSAQDLFDYTQYF
.	TRBV4-1	TRBJ1-6	few	TGCGCCAGCAGCCAAGAGTGGGGGGCCTATTCACCCCTCCACTTT	CASSQEWGAYSPLHF
TRBD1	TRBV28	TRBJ2-1	many	TGTGCCAGCAGTTTATCGGGACAGGGCTACAATGAGCAGTTCTTC	CASSLSGQGYNEQFF
.	TRBV5-1	TRBJ2-1	.	TGCGCCAGCAGCCCGCTACATACCTACAATGAGCAGTTCTTC	CASSPLHTYNEQFF
.	TRBV5-1	TRBJ2-1	.	TGCGCCAGCAGCTCCCTAACGAACAATGAGCAGTTCTTC	CASSSLTNNEQFF
.	TRBV3-1	TRBJ2-6	many	TGTGCCAGCAGCCGACTTGGGGCCAACGTCCTGACTTTC	CASSRLGANVLTF
.	TRBV4-1	TRBJ2-7	.	TGCGCCAGCAGCCATACGGGCCTATCCTACGAGCAGTACTTC	CASSHTGLSYEQYF
.	TRBV9	TRBJ2-6	.	TGTGCCAGCAGCGTTTTAGGCTCTGGGGCCAACGTCCTGACTTTC	CASSVLGSGANVLTF
TRBD1	TRBV12-5	TRBJ2-7	.	TGTGCTAGTGGTTGGGACAGGGGTGACGAGCAGTACTTC	CASGWDRGDEQYF
TRBD2	TRBV20-1	TRBJ2-3	many	TGCAGTGCTGAGGTAGCGGGGCAAGATACGCAGTATTTT	CSAEVAGQDTQYF
.	TRBV20-1	TRBJ2-3	.	TGCAGTGCTTCCGACTGGGCCACAGATACGCAGTATTTT	CSASDWATDTQYF
.	TRBV2	TRBJ1-1	many	TGTGCCAGCAGTGAAGTCGAGTGGGGGGGGGCTTTCTTT	CASSEVEWGGAFF
TRBD2	TRBV27	TRBJ2-1	many	TGTGCCAGCAGTTTATATCCAGCGGGAGGAACCTACAATGAGCAGTTCTTC	CASSLYPAGGTYNEQFF
.	TRBV7-6	TRBJ1-1	many	TGTGCCAGCAGCCCCGGACAGTTCATGAACACTGAAGCTTTCTTT	CASSPGQFMNTEAFF
TRBD2	TRBV2	TRBJ2-3	.	TGTGCCAGCACCCCGCGGGCGGGAGGTGTCACAGATACGCAGTATTTT	CASTPRAGGVTDTQYF
.	TRBV29-1	TRBJ2-3	.	TGCAGCGTTGAAGGGGGGGCCGGGGATACGCAGTATTTT	CSVEGGAGDTQYF
TRBD2	TRBV4-3	TRBJ2-3	many	TGCGCCAGCAGCCCCTTCTCAGCGGGAGAGACAGATACGCAGTATTTT	CASSPFSAGETDTQYF
TRBD2	TRBV29-1	TRBJ2-7	.	TGCAGGATAGCGGGAGTGGAGGAGCAGTACTTC	CRIAGVEEQYF
.	TRBV7-2	TRBJ1-4	.	TGTGCCAGCAGCAGAAACAGGCGACCTAATGAAAAACTGTTTTTT	CASSRNRRPNEKLFF
.	TRBV30	TRBJ1-5	many	TGTGCCTGGAGTGTCTTGGGAAATAATCAGCCCCAGCATTTT	CAWSVLGNNQPQHF
.	TRBV6-5	TRBJ1-1	.	TGTGCCAGCAGTTACGAGGTCAGCGAGGTGACTGAAGCTTTCTTT	CASSYEVSEVTEAFF
.	TRBV7-3	TRBJ2-1	many	TGTGCCAGCAGCTTGTTAGGGGACACCTCCTACAATGAGCAGTTCTTC	CASSLLGDTSYNEQFF
TRBD2	TRBV7-3	TRBJ2-1	many	TGTGCCAGCAGCCCCCCGGGACTAGCGGGAATTGAGCAGTTCTTC	CASSPPGLAGIEQFF
TRBD2	TRBV7-3	TRBJ2-2	.	TGTGCCAGCAGCCCCGGTATTAGCGGGGGTGACACCGGGGAGCTGTTTTTT	CASSPGISGGDTGELFF